This T cell receptor beta chain was profiled in a study of blood T cell repertoires in COVID-19. In the study overall: T cells, B-cell-depleted T cells, or PBMCs supplied cDNA or gDNA.

The assay was immunoSEQ multiplex PCR, and TCRdb's table has in-frame clones only and misses some. The sample lists about 250,000 clones; approximately 89% were seen once. CDR1 and CDR2 (germline): MNHEY, SVGEGT. This CDR3 contains 19 residues. With 2 bases removed from V and 0 bases from J, the gap between germline ends came to 19 bases. This sequence originates from a woman aged 25 to 45 with COVID-19, enrolled during active disease. This chain links TRBV6-2 or TRBV6-3 with TRBJ1-4; TRBD1 is a possible D gene (5 bases). The sample taken for sequencing was peripheral blood. The CDR3 DNA reads as TGTGCCAGCAGTTACCCCCCGAGGACACAGCTTGCAACTAATGAAAAACTGTTTTTT. It translates to CASSYPPRTQLATNEKLFF.